This is a list of T cell receptor beta chains from one sample in a study of blood T cell repertoires in COVID-19. This table comes from immunoSEQ multiplex PCR, and its TCRdb copy is limited to in-frame clones, with some not included. The table shows 140,000 or so clones, with about 79% occurring only once. The specimen sequenced was peripheral blood. The receptors were sampled from a man aged 55-75 years with active or convalescent COVID-19. Both conserved end residues are part of each CDR3. D genes are given only for firm matches. The size field is filled for only some rows; it gives once, few, many or a size class.

J | size | D | V | CDR3
TRBJ1-2 | - | TRBD1 | TRBV19 | CASSLGQAYGYTF
TRBJ1-5 | - | - | TRBV3-1/TRBV3-2 | CASSQGQGLRDQPQHF
TRBJ1-5 | - | TRBD1 | TRBV27 | CASRTTGGNQPQHF
TRBJ1-2 | - | TRBD1 | TRBV27 | CASKLTGGYYGYTF
TRBJ2-1 | - | - | TRBV27 | CASSRRQGTGYNEQFF
TRBJ2-3 | - | - | TRBV6-2/TRBV6-3 | CASSPWPNRPTITDTQYF
TRBJ1-3 | - | TRBD1 | TRBV28 | CASSWGQGALGNTIYF
TRBJ1-1 | - | - | TRBV5-4 | CASSLWGGWTEAFF
TRBJ2-2 | - | - | TRBV27 | CASSLDRINTGELFF
TRBJ1-2 | once | - | TRBV18 | CASSPRTASDYGYTF
TRBJ1-6 | - | TRBD1 | TRBV2 | CASRADRVRNSPLHF